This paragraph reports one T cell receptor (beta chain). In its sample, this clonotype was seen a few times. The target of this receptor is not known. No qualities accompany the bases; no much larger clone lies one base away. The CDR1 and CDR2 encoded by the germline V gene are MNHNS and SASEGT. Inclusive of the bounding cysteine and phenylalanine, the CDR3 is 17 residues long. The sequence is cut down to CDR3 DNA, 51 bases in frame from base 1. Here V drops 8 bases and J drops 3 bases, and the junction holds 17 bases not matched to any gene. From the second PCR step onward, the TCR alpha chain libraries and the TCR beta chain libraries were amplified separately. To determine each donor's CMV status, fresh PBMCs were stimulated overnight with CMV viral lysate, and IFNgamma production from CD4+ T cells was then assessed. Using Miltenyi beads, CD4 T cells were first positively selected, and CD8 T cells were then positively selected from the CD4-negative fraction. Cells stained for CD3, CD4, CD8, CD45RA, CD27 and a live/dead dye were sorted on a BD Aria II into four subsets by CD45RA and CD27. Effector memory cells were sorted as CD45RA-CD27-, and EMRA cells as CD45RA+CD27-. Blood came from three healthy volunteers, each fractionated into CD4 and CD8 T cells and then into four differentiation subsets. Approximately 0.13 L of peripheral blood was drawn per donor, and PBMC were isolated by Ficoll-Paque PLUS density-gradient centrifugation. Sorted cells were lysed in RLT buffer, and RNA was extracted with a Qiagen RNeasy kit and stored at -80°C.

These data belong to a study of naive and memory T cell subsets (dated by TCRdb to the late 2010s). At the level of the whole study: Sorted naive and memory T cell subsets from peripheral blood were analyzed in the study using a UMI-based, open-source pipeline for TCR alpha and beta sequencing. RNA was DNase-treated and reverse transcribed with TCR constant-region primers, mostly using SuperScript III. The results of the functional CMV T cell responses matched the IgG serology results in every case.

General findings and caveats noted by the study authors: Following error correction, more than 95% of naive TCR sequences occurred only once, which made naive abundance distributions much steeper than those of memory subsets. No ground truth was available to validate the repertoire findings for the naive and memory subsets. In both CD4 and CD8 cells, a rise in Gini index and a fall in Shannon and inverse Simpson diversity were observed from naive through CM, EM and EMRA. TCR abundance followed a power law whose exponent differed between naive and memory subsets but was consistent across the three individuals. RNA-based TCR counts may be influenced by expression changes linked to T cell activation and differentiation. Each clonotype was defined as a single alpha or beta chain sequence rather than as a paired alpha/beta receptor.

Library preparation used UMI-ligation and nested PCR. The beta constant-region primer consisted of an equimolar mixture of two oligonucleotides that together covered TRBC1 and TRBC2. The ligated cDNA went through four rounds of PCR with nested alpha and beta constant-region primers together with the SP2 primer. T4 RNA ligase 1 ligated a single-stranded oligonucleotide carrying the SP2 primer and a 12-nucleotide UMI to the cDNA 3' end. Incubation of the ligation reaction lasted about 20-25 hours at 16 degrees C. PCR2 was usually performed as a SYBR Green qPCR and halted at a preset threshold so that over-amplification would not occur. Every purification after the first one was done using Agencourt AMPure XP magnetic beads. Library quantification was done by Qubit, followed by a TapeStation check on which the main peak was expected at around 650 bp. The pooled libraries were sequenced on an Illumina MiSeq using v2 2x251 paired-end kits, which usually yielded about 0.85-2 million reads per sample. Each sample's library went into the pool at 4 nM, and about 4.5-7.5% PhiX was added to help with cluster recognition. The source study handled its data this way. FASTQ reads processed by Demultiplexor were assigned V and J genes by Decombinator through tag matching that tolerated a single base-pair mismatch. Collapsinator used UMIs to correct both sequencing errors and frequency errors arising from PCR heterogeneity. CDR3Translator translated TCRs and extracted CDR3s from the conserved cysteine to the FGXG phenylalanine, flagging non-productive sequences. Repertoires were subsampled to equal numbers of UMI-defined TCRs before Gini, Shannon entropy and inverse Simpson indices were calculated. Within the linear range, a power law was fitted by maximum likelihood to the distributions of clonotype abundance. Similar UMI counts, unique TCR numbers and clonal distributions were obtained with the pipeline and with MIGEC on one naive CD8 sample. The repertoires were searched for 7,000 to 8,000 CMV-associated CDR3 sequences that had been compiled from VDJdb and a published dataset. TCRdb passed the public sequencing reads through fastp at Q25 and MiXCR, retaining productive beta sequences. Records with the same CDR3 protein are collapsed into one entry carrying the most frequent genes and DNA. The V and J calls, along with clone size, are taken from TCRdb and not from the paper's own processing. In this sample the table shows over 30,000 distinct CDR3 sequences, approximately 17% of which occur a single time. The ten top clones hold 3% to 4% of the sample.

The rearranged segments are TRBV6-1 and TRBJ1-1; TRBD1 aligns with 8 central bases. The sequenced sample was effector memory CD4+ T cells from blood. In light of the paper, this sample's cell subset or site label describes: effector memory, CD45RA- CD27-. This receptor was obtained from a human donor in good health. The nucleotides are TGTGCCAGCCGCCCATGGGGGACCGGGACAGGACACACTGAAGCTTTCTTT. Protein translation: CASRPWGTGTGHTEAFF.